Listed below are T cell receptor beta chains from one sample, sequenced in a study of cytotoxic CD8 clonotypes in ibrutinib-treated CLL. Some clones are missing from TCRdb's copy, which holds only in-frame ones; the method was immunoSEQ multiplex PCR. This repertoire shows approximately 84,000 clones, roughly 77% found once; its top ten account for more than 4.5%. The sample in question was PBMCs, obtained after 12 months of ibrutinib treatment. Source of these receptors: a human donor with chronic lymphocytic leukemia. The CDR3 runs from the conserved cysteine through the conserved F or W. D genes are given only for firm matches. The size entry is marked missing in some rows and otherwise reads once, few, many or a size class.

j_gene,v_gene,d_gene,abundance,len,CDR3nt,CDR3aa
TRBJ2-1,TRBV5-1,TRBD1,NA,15,TGCGCCAGCAGCTCGGGGACAGATAACTACAATGAGCAGTTCTTC,CASSSGTDNYNEQFF
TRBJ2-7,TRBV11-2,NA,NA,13,TGTGCCAGCAGCTTGATCACATGGGCGACCCCCTACTTC,CASSLITWATPYF
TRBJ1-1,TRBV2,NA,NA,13,TGTGCCAGCAAAACCGGGCCCCGGACTGAAGCTTTCTTT,CASKTGPRTEAFF
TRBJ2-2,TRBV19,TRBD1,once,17,TGTGCCAGTACCCCCACCTCCTGGACAGGGGTCACCGGGGAGCTGTTTTTT,CASTPTSWTGVTGELFF
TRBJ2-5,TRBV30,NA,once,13,TGTGCCTGGAGCTTGGGAGCCCAAGAGACCCAGTACTTC,CAWSLGAQETQYF
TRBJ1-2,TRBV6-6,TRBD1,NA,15,TGTGCCAGCAGGGCCCCGATAACAGGGGAGGATGGCTACACCTTC,CASRAPITGEDGYTF
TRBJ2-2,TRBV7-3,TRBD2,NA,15,TGTGCCAGCAGCTTAGCGGGAGTAGACACCGGGGAGCTGTTTTTT,CASSLAGVDTGELFF
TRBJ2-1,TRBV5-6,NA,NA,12,TGTGCCAGCAGCCTCTCCCGGGGGGAGCAGTTCTTC,CASSLSRGEQFF
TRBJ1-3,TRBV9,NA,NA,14,TGTGCCAGCAGCGTAATGAGTTCTGGAAACACCATATATTTT,CASSVMSSGNTIYF
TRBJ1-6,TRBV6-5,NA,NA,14,TGTGCCAGCAGTTCTCTGGGGGTATCATCACCCCTCCACTTT,CASSSLGVSSPLHF
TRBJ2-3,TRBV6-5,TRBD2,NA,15,TGTGCCAGCAGTCGAAGCGGGAGTGGTACAGATACGCAGTATTTT,CASSRSGSGTDTQYF
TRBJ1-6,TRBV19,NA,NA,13,TGTGCCAGTAGTGGGGACTATAATTCACCCCTCCACTTT,CASSGDYNSPLHF
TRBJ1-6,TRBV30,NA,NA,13,TGTGCCTGGAGCCCGAGAGGGGCTTCACCCCTCCACTTT,CAWSPRGASPLHF
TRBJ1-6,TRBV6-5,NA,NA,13,TGTGCCAGCCTGTGGGGGGGACATTCACCCCTCCACTTT,CASLWGGHSPLHF
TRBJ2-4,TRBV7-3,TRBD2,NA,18,TGTGCCAGCAGCCATAGACTAGCGGGAGGGCTAGCCAAAAACATTCAGTACTTC,CASSHRLAGGLAKNIQYF
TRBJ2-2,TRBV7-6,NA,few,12,TGTGCCAGCAGCCCACCCGGCGGGGAGCTGTTTTTT,CASSPPGGELFF
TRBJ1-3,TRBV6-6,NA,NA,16,TGTGCCAGCAGTTACTCGGGCGATAGCTCTGGAAACACCATATATTTT,CASSYSGDSSGNTIYF
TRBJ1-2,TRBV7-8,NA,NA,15,TGTGCCAGCAGCCAGGGCACAGCCGCCGCCTATGGCTACACCTTC,CASSQGTAAAYGYTF
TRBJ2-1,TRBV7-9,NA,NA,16,TGTGCCAGCAGCTTGGACTTCGGGCTGGCGTACAATGAGCAGTTCTTC,CASSLDFGLAYNEQFF
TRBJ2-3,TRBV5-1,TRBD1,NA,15,TGCGCCAGCAGCTTGCGGGGACAGGGCTCAGATACGCAGTATTTT,CASSLRGQGSDTQYF
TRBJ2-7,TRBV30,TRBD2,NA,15,TGTGCCTGGAGTGGTGGTGTCGGCGGGGGAGGAGAGCAGTACTTC,CAWSGGVGGGGEQYF
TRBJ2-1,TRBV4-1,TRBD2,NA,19,TGCGCCAGCAGCCAAGGTGGGGAGGGGACCCTGAGCTCCTACAATGAGCAGTTCTTC,CASSQGGEGTLSSYNEQFF
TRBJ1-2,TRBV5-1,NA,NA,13,TGCGCCAGCAGCTTGGGACAGGCCCTGGTCTACACCTTC,CASSLGQALVYTF
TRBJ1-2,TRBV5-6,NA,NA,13,TGTGCCAGCAGGGCCAGGGGTAGTGATGGCTACACCTTC,CASRARGSDGYTF
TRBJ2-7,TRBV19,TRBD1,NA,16,TGTGCCAGTAGTACAGAACCGGGACAGGGACCCTACGAGCAGTACTTC,CASSTEPGQGPYEQYF
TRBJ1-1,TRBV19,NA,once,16,TGTGCCAGTAGTGACACGGGGGGCATTATGAACACTGAAGCTTTCTTT,CASSDTGGIMNTEAFF
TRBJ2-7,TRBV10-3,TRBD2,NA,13,TGTGCCACCGAGGGGAGGGAGGAAAGCGAGCAGTACTTC,CATEGREESEQYF
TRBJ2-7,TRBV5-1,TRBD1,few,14,TGCGCCAGCAACTCCGGGACAGGGATCTACGAGCAGTACTTC,CASNSGTGIYEQYF
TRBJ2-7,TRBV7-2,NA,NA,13,TGTGCCAGCAGCTTTGGGCGGGCCTACGAGCAGTACTTC,CASSFGRAYEQYF
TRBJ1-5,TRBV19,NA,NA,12,TGTGCCAGTAGTAGACGAAATCAGCCCCAGCATTTT,CASSRRNQPQHF
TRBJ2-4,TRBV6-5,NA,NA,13,TGTGCCAGCAGTTACTCGCTGGGCGACATTCAGTACTTC,CASSYSLGDIQYF
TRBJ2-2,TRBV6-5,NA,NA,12,TGTGCCAGCAGTTACTCTACCGGGGAGCTGTTTTTT,CASSYSTGELFF
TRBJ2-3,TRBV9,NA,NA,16,TGTGCCAGCAGCGTAGCTGTCGGGGGCCTCACAGATACGCAGTATTTT,CASSVAVGGLTDTQYF
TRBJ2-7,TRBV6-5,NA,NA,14,TGTGCCAGCAGCTCCGTGGCGAGCTCCTACGAGCAGTACTTC,CASSSVASSYEQYF
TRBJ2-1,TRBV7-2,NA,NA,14,TGTGCCAGCAGGGGGGGTAACCTCTACAATGAGCAGTTCTTC,CASRGGNLYNEQFF
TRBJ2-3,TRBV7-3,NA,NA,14,TGTGCCAGCAGCCCCCAAGGGGGGCTGGATACGCAGTATTTT,CASSPQGGLDTQYF
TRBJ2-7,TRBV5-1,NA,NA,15,TGCGCCAGCAGCTTGGACCCAGGGGTCGCCTACGAGCAGTACTTC,CASSLDPGVAYEQYF
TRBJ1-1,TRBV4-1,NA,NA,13,TGCGCCAGCAGCCTCATAGGGGGGACTGAAGCTTTCTTT,CASSLIGGTEAFF
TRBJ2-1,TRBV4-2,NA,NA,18,TGTGCCAGCAGCCAAGTAACGAGTGGGGACACTAAAGGGAATGAGCAGTTCTTC,CASSQVTSGDTKGNEQFF
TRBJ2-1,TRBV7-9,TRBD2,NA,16,TGTGCCGGCAGCAAAAGGCGGCTAGCGGGGGGAGATGAGCAGTTCTTC,CAGSKRRLAGGDEQFF
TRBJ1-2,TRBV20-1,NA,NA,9,TGCAGTGCTCCGGATGGCTACACCTTC,CSAPDGYTF
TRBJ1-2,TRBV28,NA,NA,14,TGTGCCAGCAGTTTAGATGGGGATTCCTATGGCTACACCTTC,CASSLDGDSYGYTF